The 28 T cell receptor beta chains presented below share a single source sample, sequenced in a study of cytomegalovirus exposure and HLA in healthy donors. PCR primers comprised 60 Vbeta and 13 Jbeta primers. Here immunoSEQ multiplex PCR was the method, and the copy in TCRdb shows in-frame clones only, minus some. The sample includes under 85,000 clones, about 74% of them seen just once. Sequences were obtained from PBMCs. The receptors derive from a woman aged 25 to 39 in good health and CMV-seropositive.

The V gene is TRBV2, the J gene TRBJ2-5; D possibly corresponds to TRBD1 (5 bases). V lost 9 bases to trimming and J lost 7 bases, with 12 bases between them. Germline V gene sequence: CDR1 SNHLY, CDR2 FYNNEI. The CDR3 contains 11 residues. The CDR3 sequence is CARGAAGTQYF. In DNA form, the CDR3 reads TGTGCCAGAGGGGCCGCAGGGACCCAGTACTTC.

The chain carries TRBV6-1 and TRBJ2-7; possible D gene TRBD2, 5 bases. This CDR3 spans 12 amino acids. CDR1 is MNHNS and CDR2 is SASEGT in the germline V gene. Deletions cut 1 base from V and 9 bases from J, with 10 bases between. The chain's CDR3 is CASSEGLAGQYF. CDR3 DNA sequence: TGTGCCAGCAGTGAAGGGTTGGCGGGGCAGTACTTC.

The rearrangement joins TRBV28 to TRBJ1-5; a possible D gene is TRBD1 (6 bases). The CDR3 has 15 amino acids. CDR1 MDHEN and CDR2 SYDVKM come from the germline V gene. Between the trimmed V and J ends, which lost 2 bases and 6 bases, there was a span of 14 bases. CDR3 amino acids: CASSLDGGMGQPQHF. Here the CDR3 DNA reads TGTGCCAGCAGTTTAGATGGGGGCATGGGTCAGCCCCAGCATTTT.

The table lists this clone with a few counts. The chain combines TRBV6-4 with TRBJ2-2; a possible D gene is TRBD2 (5 bases). The germline V gene encodes CDR1 MRHNA and CDR2 SNTAGT. The CDR3 runs 16 residues. V dropped 0 bases and J dropped 0 bases, with 8 bases sitting between them. The CDR3 nucleotides read TGTGCCAGCAGTGACTCGGGAGCCTCGAACACCGGGGAGCTGTTTTTT. It encodes CASSDSGASNTGELFF.

The V call is TRBV9, the J call TRBJ2-2, with 9 bases fitting TRBD1. Germline assignment: CDR1 SGDLS and CDR2 YYNGEE. V lost 3 bases, J lost 6 bases, and 9 bases stayed unmatched. The CDR3 length is 16 residues. The CDR3 is CASSGPGQGKAGELFF. The CDR3 DNA is TGTGCCAGCAGCGGCCCGGGACAGGGAAAGGCCGGGGAGCTGTTTTTT.

CDR3 amino acids: CASSGTGRYEQYF. The CDR3 nucleotides read TGTGCCAGCAGCGGGACAGGGAGGTACGAGCAGTACTTC. J is TRBJ2-7 and V is TRBV11-3, with 9 bases that match TRBD1. Trimming removed 5 bases from V and 4 bases from J; junction bases left unmatched: 3. Germline CDR1 is SGHNT and CDR2 is YENEEA. The CDR3 loop spans 13 amino acids.

V usage is TRBV6-5 and J usage is TRBJ1-1, with D maybe TRBD1 (6 bases). The V gene's germline CDR1 is MNHEY and CDR2 SVGAGI. The CDR3 spans 16 residues. Trimming took off 2 bases at V and 1 base at J, with 14 bases between the two ends. In nucleotides, the CDR3 is TGTGCCAGCAGTTACGGGACACCCCCTCAGAACACTGAAGCTTTCTTT. It codes for CASSYGTPPQNTEAFF.

V is TRBV7-2 and J is TRBJ1-1, with TRBD1 identical over 9 bases. Per the germline V gene, CDR1 is SGHTA and CDR2 is FQGNSA. CDR3 size: 15 residues. The trim removed 4 bases at V and 5 bases at J, leaving 8 bases unmatched. The CDR3 here is CASSYRTGTGTEAFF. The DNA for the CDR3 is TGTGCCAGCAGCTATAGGACAGGGACAGGGACTGAAGCTTTCTTT.

V is TRBV6-5 and J is TRBJ1-5, with TRBD1 identical over 8 bases. In germline, CDR1 is MNHEY, CDR2 SVGAGI. The V gene end was trimmed by 5 bases and the J gene end by 3 bases; junction bases not matched to a gene: 6. The CDR3 totals 15 residues. CDR3 residues: CASSKTGVDNQPQHF. The CDR3 region has the DNA TGTGCCAGCAGTAAGACAGGGGTGGACAATCAGCCCCAGCATTTT.

CDR3 amino acids: CASSYSYSLNTEAFF. DNA for the CDR3: TGTGCCAGCAGTTACTCGTACAGCCTGAACACTGAAGCTTTCTTT. The chain recombines TRBV6-5 with TRBJ1-1; D unresolved. Trimming removed 0 bases at V and 0 bases at J, with 8 bases between. Per germline, CDR1 MNHEY and CDR2 SVGAGI. The CDR3 extends over 15 amino acids.

This chain uses TRBV21-1 with TRBJ1-1; the table calls TRBD1, which could not be checked here. TRBV21-1 is noted as a pseudogene. This CDR3 spans 15 amino acids. CDR3 sequence (DNA): TGTGCCAGCAGCACACGGGACAGGAGGGACACTGAAGCTTTCTTT. Protein: CASSTRDRRDTEAFF.

This chain uses TRBV9 with TRBJ2-2, with 7 positions matching TRBD2. Germline CDR1 and CDR2: SGDLS and YYNGEE. The J segment lost 3 bases and the V segment lost 3 bases, leaving 5 bases of the junction unmatched. The CDR3 has 15 residues. CDR3 loop: CASSARLADTGELFF. As DNA, the CDR3 is TGTGCCAGCAGCGCAAGACTAGCCGACACCGGGGAGCTGTTTTTT.

The chain couples TRBV28 to TRBJ1-2; 8 bases are a match to TRBD1. The trim removed 5 bases at V and 7 bases at J, leaving 9 bases unmatched. The CDR3 totals 14 residues. Germline lookup yields CDR1 MDHEN and CDR2 SYDVKM. The CDR3 DNA is TGTGCCAGCAGTGGCACAGGGGGGAAAGGTGGCTACACCTTC. Its translation: CASSGTGGKGGYTF.

The chain couples TRBV6-4 to TRBJ1-5, with D tentatively TRBD1 (5 bases). Between the trimmed V and J ends, which lost 3 bases and 4 bases, there was a span of 16 bases. The length of the CDR3 is 16 residues. Germline V gene lookup returns CDR1 MRHNA and CDR2 SNTAGT. CDR3 residues: CASSEAPGGINQPQHF. CDR3 sequence (DNA): TGTGCCAGCAGTGAAGCCCCTGGGGGGATAAATCAGCCCCAGCATTTT.

The chain joins TRBV6-6 to TRBJ2-7; possibly TRBD1 for D (5 bases). Germline V gives CDR1 MNHNY, CDR2 SVGAGI (reference sequence). V lost 2 bases and J lost 2, with 13 bases in between. The CDR3 length is 15 residues. CDR3 region: CASSYPAGATYEQYF. CDR3 sequence (DNA): TGTGCCAGCAGTTACCCCGCTGGGGCAACCTACGAGCAGTACTTC.

This clone has only one observation. The CDR3 nucleotides are TGTGCCAGCAGCCAGGGGTTGAAGGAGACCCAGTACTTC. Translating it yields CASSQGLKETQYF. The chain joins TRBV11-3 to TRBJ2-5; a weak D match, TRBD1 (6 bases). The germline V gene has CDR1 SGHNT and CDR2 YENEEA. There are 13 residues in the CDR3. The ends were cut back, 5 bases at V and 5 bases at J, with 12 bases in the middle.

The genes are TRBV29-1 and TRBJ2-1; TRBD1 is a possible D gene (6 bases). The CDR3 spans 18 residues. Germline V CDR1 and CDR2: SQVTM, ANQGSEA. Trimming took off 0 bases at V and 2 bases at J, with 20 bases between the two ends. The CDR3 bases are TGCAGCGTTGAAGAGCACCTGGTTACAGGGAGCGCCTACAATGAGCAGTTCTTC. This sequence encodes CSVEEHLVTGSAYNEQFF.

V gene TRBV27 combines with J gene TRBJ1-6; the D gene is possibly TRBD1 (5 bases). The V end was cut by 3 bases, the J end by 9 bases, with 15 bases between. CDR1 and CDR2 (germline): MNHEY, SMNVEV (reference sequence). The CDR3 is made up of 15 amino acids. CDR3 sequence reads: CASSLGGKGPSPLHF. CDR3 DNA: TGTGCCAGCAGTTTGGGGGGAAAAGGGCCTTCACCCCTCCACTTT.

This clone was seen once. The gene calls are TRBV28 and TRBJ1-1; D gene uncertain. The CDR3 extends over 14 amino acids. V dropped 7 bases and J dropped 6 bases, with 18 bases sitting between them. Germline values: CDR1 MDHEN, CDR2 SYDVKM. CDR3 bases: TGTGCCAGCACCTCGAGTCGGGAGGGCGCTGAAGCTTTCTTT. Translation: CASTSSREGAEAFF.

Only a few counts were recorded for this clone. CDR3: CASSNTGAWVTEAFF. The CDR3 nucleotides are TGTGCCAGCAGCAATACTGGGGCATGGGTCACTGAAGCTTTCTTT. The gene calls are TRBV28 and TRBJ1-1; D perhaps matches TRBD1 (5 bases). This CDR3 spans 15 amino acids. Trimming stripped 6 bases from V and 4 bases from J, with 18 bases between. Germline V CDR1 and CDR2: MDHEN, SYDVKM.

This clone was counted a single time. The J gene is TRBJ1-5, the V gene TRBV30; TRBD1 agrees at 7 bases. V was pared by 0 bases and J by 1 base, with 12 bases of the junction left unmatched. This CDR3 has 18 amino acids. Germline V gives CDR1 GTSNPN, CDR2 SVGIG (reference sequence). The CDR3 sequence: CAWSVPYRGSGSNQPQHF. In DNA form, the CDR3 reads TGTGCCTGGAGTGTACCTTACAGGGGCAGTGGGAGCAATCAGCCCCAGCATTTT.

The chain recombines TRBV28 with TRBJ2-5; D is unclear. V lost 5 bases and J 5 bases, leaving 18 bases between the germline ends. This CDR3 has 15 residues. CDR1 is MDHEN and CDR2 is SYDVKM in the germline V gene. The CDR3 region has the DNA TGTGCCAGCAGTCGTGCCGAAATCCGGAGTGAGACCCAGTACTTC. Translated, it gives CASSRAEIRSETQYF.

CDR3 coding DNA: TGTGCCAGCAGTTACCAGTCAAACTATGGCTACACCTTC. Its translation is CASSYQSNYGYTF. This chain links TRBV6-5 with TRBJ1-2, with D uncertain. V lost 2 bases and J lost 2, with 6 bases in between. This CDR3 spans 13 amino acids. CDR1 is MNHEY and CDR2 is SVGAGI in the germline V gene.

The chain combines TRBV5-4 with TRBJ1-1; no clear D gene. Germline V CDR1 and CDR2: SGHNT, YYREEE (reference sequence). The CDR3 consists of 11 residues. V was clipped by 4 bases and J by 3 bases, with 4 bases between them. CDR3 amino acids: CASSLYTEAFF. Written as DNA, the CDR3 is TGTGCCAGCAGCCTATACACTGAAGCTTTCTTT. Full variable domain (outside the CDR3, taken from reference TRBV5-4 and TRBJ1-1): ETGVTQSPTHLIKTRGQQVTLRCSSQSGHNTVSWYQQALGQGPQFIFQYYREEENGRGNFPPRFSGLQFPNYSSELNVNALELDDSALYLCASSLYTEAFFGQGTRLTVV.

This chain connects TRBV6-1 to TRBJ2-1; 12 nucleotides line up with TRBD2. This CDR3 contains 15 residues. Germline V gene data show CDR1 as MNHNS and CDR2 as SASEGT. The V segment lost 8 bases and the J segment 2 bases; nucleotides outside the gene matches: 4. The CDR3 here is CASLTSGRAYNEQFF. The CDR3 DNA sequence: TGTGCCAGCTTGACTAGCGGGAGAGCCTACAATGAGCAGTTCTTC.

The chain joins TRBV30 to TRBJ1-1; 7 bases agree with TRBD1. The V segment lost 2 bases and the J segment 1 base; nucleotides outside the gene matches: 1. CDR3 size: 13 residues. Looked up from germline, CDR1 is GTSNPN and CDR2 is SVGIG (reference sequence). Here the CDR3 DNA reads TGTGCCTGGAGTCGACAGGGGAACACTGAAGCTTTCTTT. Amino acid sequence: CAWSRQGNTEAFF.

The rearrangement links TRBV7-9 to TRBJ2-1; no definite D call. Trimming stripped 3 bases from V and 5 bases from J, with 11 bases between. The CDR3 is made up of 14 amino acids. From germline, CDR1 is SEHNR and CDR2 FQNEAQ (reference sequence). The CDR3 sequence is CASSFRSSNNEQFF. The CDR3 DNA reads TGTGCCAGCAGCTTTCGGAGTTCTAACAATGAGCAGTTCTTC. Variable domain in full (rest from reference TRBV7-9 and TRBJ2-1): DTGVSQNPRHKITKRGQNVTFRCDPISEHNRLYWYRQTLGQGPEFLTYFQNEAQLEKSRLLSDRFSAERPKGSFSTLEIQRTEQGDSAMYLCASSFRSSNNEQFFGPGTRLTVL.

By share, this clone ranks as medium-sized. The rearrangement uses TRBV9 and TRBJ2-1, with 8 positions matching TRBD1. The germline gives CDR1 SGDLS, CDR2 YYNGEE. Losses at the gene ends were 0 bases for V and 5 bases for J; bases not matched to a gene: 1. There are 14 residues in the CDR3. The CDR3 sequence is CASSVEGQDNEQFF. The DNA for the CDR3 is TGTGCCAGCAGCGTAGAGGGACAGGACAATGAGCAGTTCTTC.